The entry that follows covers one T cell receptor (beta chain) sequence. In this sample, this clonotype turned up a few times. The specificity of this receptor is unknown. Base qualities are missing; no much larger clone stands one base away. Trimmed from V: 7 bases; trimmed from J: 0 bases; junction bases lacking a gene match: 9. The CDR3 starts with the cysteine, ends with the phenylalanine, and has 18 residues. Of the read, only the CDR3 DNA is kept; its 54 bases are in frame from base 1. These data come from a study of T-cell reconstitution after alpha-beta-depleted transplantation in children (dated by TCRdb to the mid-2010s). Notes on the research overall: T-cell immune reconstitution after TCRalphabeta/CD19-depleted allogeneic hematopoietic cell transplantation in children was quantitatively tracked in the study by means of TCR repertoire profiling.

Read against the paper, the sample's treatment or condition label means: allogeneic hematopoietic cell transplantation with graft depleted of TCRalphabeta T cells and CD19 B cells. Transplant recipients were children who received TCRalphabeta/CD19-depleted allogeneic hematopoietic cell grafts. Libraries were prepared through PCR. Sequencing instrument: Illumina HiSeq 2500. TCR library preparation used molecular barcoding, with unique molecular identifiers applied to normalize quantification of the TCRbeta repertoire. TCRdb applied fastp at Q25 and MiXCR to the public reads, then kept only in-frame beta chains. Each entry is one CDR3 protein sequence, shown with its most common DNA and genes. The sample profile shows 250,000 to 400,000 distinct CDR3 sequences; around 25% of them were found once. The ten largest clones take up approximately 10% of the sample. The full study reports these points: Hyperexpanded clone frequencies declined over subsequent months; after one year, T-cell counts and TCRbeta diversity were mostly attributed to newly produced T cells. Apparently early alphabetaT-cell count recovery about two months after transplant reportedly relied on only several hundred rapidly expanded clones derived from non-depleted graft cells. The high TCRbeta diversity at day 60 in some patients was ascribed to recipient T cells and intrathymic progenitors that had survived conditioning.

This sample comprised PBMCs, mostly from graft donor cells, obtained 180 days after TCRalphabeta/CD19-depleted stem cell transplant. The chain joins TRBV12-3 or TRBV12-4 to TRBJ2-1; TRBD2 aligns with 13 central bases. The sequence came from a male patient younger than 18 who had a stem cell transplant for acute lymphoblastic leukemia, so the T cells may come from the graft donor. The sequenced DNA is TGTGCCAGCACCCCGGGACTAGCGGGATCCGGCTCCTACAATGAGCAGTTCTTC. It codes for CASTPGLAGSGSYNEQFF.